This T cell receptor (beta chain) is drawn from a study of shared clonotypes between healthy human individuals. Across several immunoSEQ plates, the genomic DNA of each subset was split evenly. Assay used: immunoSEQ multiplex PCR; TCRdb lists only in-frame clones, some missing. The top ten clones hold approximately 0.4% of a sample with roughly 1,600,000 clones, approximately 98.5% of them seen once. The receptor was isolated from a man aged 25-45 years in good health. Sequenced: naive CD4+ T cells sorted from blood. As to subset: CD45RA+ positively selected.

CDR3 sequence reads: CASSLFPRQDEKLFF. Written as DNA, the CDR3 is TGCGCCAGCAGCTTGTTCCCTAGACAGGACGAAAAACTGTTTTTT. The chain links TRBV5-1 to TRBJ1-4; a weak D match, TRBD1 (6 bases). The V gene's germline CDR1 is SGHRS and CDR2 YFSETQ. The CDR3 covers 15 residues. The V end was cut by 1 base, the J end by 8 bases, with 15 bases between.